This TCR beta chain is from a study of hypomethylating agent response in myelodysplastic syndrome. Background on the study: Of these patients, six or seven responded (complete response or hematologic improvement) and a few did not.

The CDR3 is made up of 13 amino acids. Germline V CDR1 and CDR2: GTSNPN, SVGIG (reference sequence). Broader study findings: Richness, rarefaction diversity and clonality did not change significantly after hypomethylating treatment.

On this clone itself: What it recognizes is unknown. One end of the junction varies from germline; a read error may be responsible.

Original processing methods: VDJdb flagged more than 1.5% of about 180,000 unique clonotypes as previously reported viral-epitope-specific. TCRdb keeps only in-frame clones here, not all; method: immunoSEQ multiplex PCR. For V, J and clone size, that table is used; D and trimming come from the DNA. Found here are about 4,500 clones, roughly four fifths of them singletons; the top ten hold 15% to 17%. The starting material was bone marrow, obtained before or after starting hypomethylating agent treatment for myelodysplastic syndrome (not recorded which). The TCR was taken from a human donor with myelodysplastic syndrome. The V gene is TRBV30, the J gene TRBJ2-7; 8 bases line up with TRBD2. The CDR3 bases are TGTGCCTGTAGTGCCAGCGGGGGCTACGAGCAGTACTTC. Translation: CACSASGGYEQYF.